The present T cell receptor (beta chain) was sequenced within a study of blood T cells in healthy people across ages. With each sample, at least 5 micrograms of total RNA were extracted. A sample-barcoded 5' primer and a J-beta primer mix were used in a second PCR of about 7 to 12 cycles. Each cDNA molecule was tagged by a template-switch adaptor with 12 random nucleotides. MiXCR was run by TCRdb on the 5' RACE reads, yielding one entry per CDR3 protein. The sample carries roughly 700,000 distinct CDR3 sequences, 45% to 50% recorded once. General observations from the study: Diversity of TCR beta per million T cells declined in a roughly linear way with age.

Germline CDR1 and CDR2: SGHTA and FQGNSA. With 2 bases clipped from V and 6 bases from J, the junction kept 4 bases outside the gene matches. The CDR3 covers 15 residues. This clonotype was detected only a few times. Its specificity is unknown. The sample comprised blood. This clonotype was sampled from an older woman in good health. V gene TRBV7-2 combines with J gene TRBJ2-1; TRBD2 matches at 10 bases. The CDR3 region is CASSLSASGSNEQFF. The CDR3, as DNA: TGTGCCAGCAGCTTATCAGCTAGCGGGAGCAATGAGCAGTTCTTC.